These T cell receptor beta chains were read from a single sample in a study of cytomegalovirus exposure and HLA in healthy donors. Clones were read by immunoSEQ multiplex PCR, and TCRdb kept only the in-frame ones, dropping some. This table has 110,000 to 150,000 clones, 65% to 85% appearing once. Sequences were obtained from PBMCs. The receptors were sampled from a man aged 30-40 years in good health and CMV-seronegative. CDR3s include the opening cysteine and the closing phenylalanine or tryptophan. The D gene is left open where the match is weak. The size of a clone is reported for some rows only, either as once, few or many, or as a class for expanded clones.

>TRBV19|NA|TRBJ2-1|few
CASSIDGQIEQFF
TGTGCCAGTAGTATAGATGGCCAAATCGAGCAGTTCTTC
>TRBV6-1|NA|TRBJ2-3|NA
CASSVARVEYF
TGTGCCAGCAGTGTGGCTCGGGTGGAGTATTTT
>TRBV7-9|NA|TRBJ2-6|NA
CASSLVGGGGGANVLTF
TGTGCCAGCAGCTTAGTCGGAGGGGGGGGTGGGGCCAACGTCCTGACTTTC
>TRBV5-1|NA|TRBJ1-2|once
CASSEGRVGGEDYGYTF
TGCGCCAGCAGCGAAGGTCGTGTGGGGGGAGAGGACTATGGCTACACCTTC
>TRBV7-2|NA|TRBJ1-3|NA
CASSLGSGASGNTIYF
TGTGCCAGCAGCTTAGGTAGCGGGGCCTCTGGAAACACCATATATTTT
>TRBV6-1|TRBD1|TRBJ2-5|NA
CASSQGVKETQYF
TGTGCCAGCAGTCAGGGGGTGAAAGAGACCCAGTACTTC
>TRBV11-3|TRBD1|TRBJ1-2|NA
CASSPMDRGSNYGYTF
TGTGCCAGCAGCCCGATGGACAGGGGTAGTAACTATGGCTACACCTTC
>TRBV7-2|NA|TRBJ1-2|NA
CASSLVEAFGYTF
TGTGCCAGCAGCTTAGTTGAGGCCTTCGGCTACACCTTC
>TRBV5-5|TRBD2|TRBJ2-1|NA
CASSTIPGGRSNEQFF
TGTGCCAGCAGCACGATCCCCGGCGGGAGATCTAATGAGCAGTTCTTC
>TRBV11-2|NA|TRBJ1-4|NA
CASSRGWTNEKLFF
TGTGCCAGCAGCCGGGGGTGGACTAATGAAAAACTGTTTTTT
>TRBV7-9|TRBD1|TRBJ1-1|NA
CASSPTGGRTEAFF
TGTGCCAGCAGCCCGACAGGGGGCAGGACTGAAGCTTTCTTT
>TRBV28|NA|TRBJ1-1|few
CASSLIGGEAFF
TGTGCCAGCAGTTTAATCGGGGGTGAAGCTTTCTTT
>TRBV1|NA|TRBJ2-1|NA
CTSSQDRTGGGAISDEQFF
TGCACCAGCAGCCAAGATCGTACGGGCGGGGGGGCCATTAGCGATGAGCAGTTCTTC
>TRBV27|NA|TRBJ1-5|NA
CASRGGAGANQPQHF
TGTGCCAGCCGAGGGGGGGCCGGGGCAAATCAGCCCCAGCATTTT
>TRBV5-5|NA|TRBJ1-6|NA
CASSLLGEGSPLHF
TGTGCCAGCAGCCTTCTGGGGGAGGGCTCACCCCTCCACTTT
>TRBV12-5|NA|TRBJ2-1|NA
CASGSGVSGSYNEQFF
TGTGCTAGTGGTTCCGGGGTATCGGGCTCCTACAATGAGCAGTTCTTC
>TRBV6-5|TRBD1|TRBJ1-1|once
CASSPGQEKPEAFF
TGTGCCAGCAGCCCTGGACAGGAGAAACCTGAAGCTTTCTTT
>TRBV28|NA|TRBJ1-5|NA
CASLPTGILIGNQPQHF
TGTGCCAGCCTGCCGACGGGGATCTTGATCGGCAATCAGCCCCAGCATTTT
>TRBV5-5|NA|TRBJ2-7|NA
CASGRVSYEQYF
TGTGCCAGCGGGCGGGTTAGCTACGAGCAGTACTTC
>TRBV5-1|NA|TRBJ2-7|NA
CASSLAGFRNEQYF
TGCGCCAGCAGCTTGGCAGGGTTTAGAAACGAGCAGTACTTC